Sequencing of this T cell receptor (beta chain) was carried out in a study of blood T cells in healthy people across ages. About the research overall: Through template switching, about one barcoded beta molecule was captured per two T cells, as measured in model experiments. Study results and limitations: A strong correlation was seen between TCR beta diversity and naive T cell percentage. Estimates of diversity drawn from one million T cells were considered underestimates.

This CDR3 spans 15 amino acids. Germline CDR1 reads SGHDT; CDR2 reads YYEEEE. Trimming took off 4 bases at V and 5 bases at J, with 18 bases between the two ends. This clonotype was found a few times. What it binds is unknown. Primed by a sample-barcoded 5' primer and a J-beta primer mix, a second PCR proceeded for 7 to 11 cycles. Each CDR3 protein is one row after TCRdb ran MiXCR on the 5' RACE reads. Seen here are around 870,000 distinct CDR3 sequences, more than 25% observed once, and the top ten hold 15% to 20%. The origin of this receptor is a woman older than 75 in good health. V usage is TRBV5-6 and J usage is TRBJ1-1; D possibly corresponds to TRBD1 (6 bases). Source material: blood. DNA of the CDR3: TGTGCCAGCAGCCACTGGTGGGGGCGCGGAACTGAAGCTTTCTTT. Its protein product is CASSHWWGRGTEAFF.